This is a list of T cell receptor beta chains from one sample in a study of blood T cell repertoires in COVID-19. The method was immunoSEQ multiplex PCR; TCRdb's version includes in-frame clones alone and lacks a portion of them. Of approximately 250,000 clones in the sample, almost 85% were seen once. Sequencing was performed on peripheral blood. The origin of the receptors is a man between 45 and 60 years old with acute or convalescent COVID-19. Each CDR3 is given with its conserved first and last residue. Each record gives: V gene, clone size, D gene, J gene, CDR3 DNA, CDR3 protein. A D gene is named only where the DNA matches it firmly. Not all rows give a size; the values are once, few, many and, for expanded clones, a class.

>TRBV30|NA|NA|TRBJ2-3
TGTGCCTGGACCCTAGCAGGACCCACAGATACGCAGTATTTT
CAWTLAGPTDTQYF
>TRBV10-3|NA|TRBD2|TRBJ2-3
TGTGCCATCAGCGCCACGCGGGGGGGGATCACAGATACGCAGTATTTT
CAISATRGGITDTQYF
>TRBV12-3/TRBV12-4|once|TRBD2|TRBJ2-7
TGTGCCAGCAGTACGGGACTAGCGGTCGAGCAGTACTTC
CASSTGLAVEQYF
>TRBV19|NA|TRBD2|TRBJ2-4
TGTGCCAGTAGTATAGATTTAGCGGGGCTAGCCAAAAACATTCAGTACTTC
CASSIDLAGLAKNIQYF
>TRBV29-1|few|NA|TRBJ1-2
TGCAGCGTTGAGTCAGGCAGGGGCGATGGCTACACCTTC
CSVESGRGDGYTF
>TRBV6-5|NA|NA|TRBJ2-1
TGTGCCAGCAGTTGGGCAGGGGTCGTCAATGAGCAGTTCTTC
CASSWAGVVNEQFF
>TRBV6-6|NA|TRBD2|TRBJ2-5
TGTGCCAGCAGCCGACTAGCGGGAGGGGGCCTCCGTGAGACCCAGTACTTC
CASSRLAGGGLRETQYF
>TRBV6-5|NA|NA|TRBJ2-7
TGTGCCAGCAGTTACTCCTCCAGGGGTCCCTACGAGCAGTACTTC
CASSYSSRGPYEQYF
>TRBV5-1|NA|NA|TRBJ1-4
TGCGCCAGCAGCTTGGGACAGACAACTAATGAAAAACTGTTTTTT
CASSLGQTTNEKLFF
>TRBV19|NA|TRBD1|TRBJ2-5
TGTGCCAGTAGTATAGGTCAGTCAGGGGGAGAGACCCAGTACTTC
CASSIGQSGGETQYF
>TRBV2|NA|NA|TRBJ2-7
TGTGCCAGCAGTATGACAGCCTTCTCCTACGAGCAGTACTTC
CASSMTAFSYEQYF
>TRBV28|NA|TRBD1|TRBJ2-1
TGTGCCAGCAGGGCGCGAGGGGGCCGTAGAAATGAGCAGTTCTTC
CASRARGGRRNEQFF
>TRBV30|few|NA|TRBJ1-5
TGTGCCTGGAGTGTAGGGGGAAATCAGCCCCAGCATTTT
CAWSVGGNQPQHF
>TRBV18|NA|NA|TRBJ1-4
TGTGCCAGCTCACCACCCCGGACAGTCCTCGGCGAAAAACTGTTTTTT
CASSPPRTVLGEKLFF
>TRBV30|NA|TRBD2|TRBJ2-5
TGTGCCTGGAGTGTAGCCCTAGCGGGAGTGGTAAGGGAGACCCAGTACTTC
CAWSVALAGVVRETQYF
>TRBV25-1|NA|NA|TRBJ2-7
TGTGCCAGCAGTGAATTTGGGAGGCAGTTCGACGAGCAGTACTTC
CASSEFGRQFDEQYF
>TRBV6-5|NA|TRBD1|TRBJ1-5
TGTGCCAGCAGCTTGGGACAGGCGAGCAATCAGCCCCAGCATTTT
CASSLGQASNQPQHF
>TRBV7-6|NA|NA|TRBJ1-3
TGTGCCAGCAGCTGGGGGGGCAGCCCTATTACTGGAAACACCATATATTTT
CASSWGGSPITGNTIYF
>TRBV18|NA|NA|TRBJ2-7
TGTGCCAGCTCACTCAGCTACGAGCAGTACTTC
CASSLSYEQYF
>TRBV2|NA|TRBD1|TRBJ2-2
TGTGCCAGCAGCGGTGGACAGGGGGTCGCCGGGGAGCTGTTTTTT
CASSGGQGVAGELFF
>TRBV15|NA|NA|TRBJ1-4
TGTGCCACCAGCCAACCCGGTGGACAGAGAAATGAAAAACTGTTTTTT
CATSQPGGQRNEKLFF
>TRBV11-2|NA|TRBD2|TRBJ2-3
TGTGCCAGCAGCTTCGGAGGACTAGCTGCTAGCACAGATACGCAGTATTTT
CASSFGGLAASTDTQYF
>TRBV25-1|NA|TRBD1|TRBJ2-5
TGTGCCAGCAGTGAATCCCCGGCCAGGGGGCGGGAGACCCAGTACTTC
CASSESPARGRETQYF
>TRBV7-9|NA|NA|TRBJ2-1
TGTGCCAGCAGCTTAGGGTCCTATGTCCGCTCCTACAATGAGCAGTTCTTC
CASSLGSYVRSYNEQFF
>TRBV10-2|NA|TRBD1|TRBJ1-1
TGCGCCAGCAGTTCGGACAGGGGGAGGGCTGAAGCTTTCTTT
CASSSDRGRAEAFF